The clone carrying this T cell receptor (beta chain) was picked up one time. Clones were sequenced by immunoSEQ multiplex PCR, and TCRdb holds only the in-frame ones, with some missing. The sample lists over 350,000 clones; 95% were seen once. This record comes from a study of shared T cell receptors in the human thymus. CDR3 length: 12 amino acids. Looked up from germline, CDR1 is MNHEY and CDR2 is SMNVEV (reference sequence). The chain links TRBV27 to TRBJ2-3; D possibly corresponds to TRBD1 (6 bases). This clonotype was sampled from a human donor. Sequencing used thymocytes. CDR3 nucleotides: TGTGCTATTAGACAGGGCACAGATACGCAGTATTTT. As protein: CAIRQGTDTQYF.